This T cell receptor (beta chain) was captured in a study of regulatory dendritic cells for organ transplantation. Trimming at V came to 6 bases and at J to 4 bases, leaving 8 bases not matched to a gene. The CDR3 covers 14 residues. From germline, CDR1 is SGHVS and CDR2 FQNEAQ. The method was immunoSEQ multiplex PCR; TCRdb's version includes in-frame clones alone and lacks a portion of them. The sample lists 35,000 to 40,000 clones, under 95% occurring once. On this clone: Its cognate antigen is unknown.

CD4+ or CD8+ T cells were sorted as naive CD45RA+ or memory CD45RO+. Points from the study as a whole: Mature dendritic cells appeared to drive more memory CD8+ clonal expansion than regulatory ones. Naive CD4+ and CD8+ repertoires were highly diverse; memory CD8+ was most oligoclonal.

The sample consisted of naive CD8+ T cells from blood. Sample subset: CD45RA+ naive T cells. The chain carries TRBV7-8 and TRBJ1-1, with 7 bases aligning to TRBD1. This clonotype was obtained from a human donor in good health. The CDR3 DNA reads TGTGCCAGCAGTCTGGAGGGGGCGGGCACTGAAGCTTTCTTT. Its translation: CASSLEGAGTEAFF. The variable domain in full, completed from reference TRBV7-8 and TRBJ1-1, reads GAGVSQSPRYKVAKRGQDVALRCDPISGHVSLFWYQQALGQGPEFLTYFQNEAQLDKSGLPSDRFFAERPEGSVSTLKIQRTQQEDSAVYLCASSLEGAGTEAFFGQGTRLTVV.